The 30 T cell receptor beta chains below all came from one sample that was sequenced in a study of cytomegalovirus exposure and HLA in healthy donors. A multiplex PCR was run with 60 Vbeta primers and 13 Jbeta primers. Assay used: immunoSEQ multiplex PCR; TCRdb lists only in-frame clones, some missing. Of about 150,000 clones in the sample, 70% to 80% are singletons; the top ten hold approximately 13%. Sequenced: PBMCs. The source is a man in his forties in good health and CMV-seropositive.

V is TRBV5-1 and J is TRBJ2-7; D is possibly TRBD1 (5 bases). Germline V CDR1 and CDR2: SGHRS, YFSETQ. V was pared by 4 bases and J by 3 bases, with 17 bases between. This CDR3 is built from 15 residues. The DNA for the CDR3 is TGCGCCAGCAGCCCCTCTCCCCAGGGCTTCTACGAGCAGTACTTC. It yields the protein CASSPSPQGFYEQYF.

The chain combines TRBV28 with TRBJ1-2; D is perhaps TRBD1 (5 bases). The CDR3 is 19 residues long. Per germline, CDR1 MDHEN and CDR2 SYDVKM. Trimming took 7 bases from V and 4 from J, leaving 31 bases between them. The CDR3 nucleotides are TGTGCCAGCACCTCCCCGTTTGAGACAGCCATCGCCCCCCTCTATGGCTACACCTTC. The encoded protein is CASTSPFETAIAPLYGYTF.

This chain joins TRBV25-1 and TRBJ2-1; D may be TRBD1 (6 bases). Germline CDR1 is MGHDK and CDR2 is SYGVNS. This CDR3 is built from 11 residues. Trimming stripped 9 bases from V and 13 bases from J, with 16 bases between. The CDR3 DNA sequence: TGTGCCAGTAATTACGGACAGATTCAGTTCTTC. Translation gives CASNYGQIQFF.

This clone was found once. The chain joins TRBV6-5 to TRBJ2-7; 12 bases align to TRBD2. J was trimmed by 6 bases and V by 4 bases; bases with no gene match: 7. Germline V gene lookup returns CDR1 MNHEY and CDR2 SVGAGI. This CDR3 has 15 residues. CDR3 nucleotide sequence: TGTGCCAGCAGTTCCACGACTAGCGGGAGTTCCGAGCAGTACTTC. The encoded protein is CASSSTTSGSSEQYF.

CDR3 region: CASSPHRDRGGVKPQHF. The DNA of the CDR3 is TGTGCCAGCAGCCCGCACCGGGACAGGGGAGGTGTCAAGCCCCAGCATTTT. The J gene is TRBJ1-5, the V gene TRBV4-2, with TRBD1 matching 10 bases. This CDR3 spans 17 amino acids. The V gene end was trimmed by 4 bases and the J gene end by 8 bases; junction bases not matched to a gene: 14. Per germline, CDR1 LGHNA and CDR2 YNFKEQ.

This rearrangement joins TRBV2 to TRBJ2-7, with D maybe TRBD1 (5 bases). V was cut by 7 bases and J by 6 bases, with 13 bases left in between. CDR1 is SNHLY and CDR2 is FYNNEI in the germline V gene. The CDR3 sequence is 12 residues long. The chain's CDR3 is CASTKERGEQYF. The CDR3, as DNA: TGTGCCAGCACCAAAGAAAGGGGCGAGCAGTACTTC.

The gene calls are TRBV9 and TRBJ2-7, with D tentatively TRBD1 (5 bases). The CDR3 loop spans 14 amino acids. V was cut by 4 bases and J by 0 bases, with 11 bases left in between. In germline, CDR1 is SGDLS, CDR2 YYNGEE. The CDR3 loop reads CASSTTDSSYEQYF. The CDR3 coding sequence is TGTGCCAGCAGCACGACAGATAGCTCCTACGAGCAGTACTTC. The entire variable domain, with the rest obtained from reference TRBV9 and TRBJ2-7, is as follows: DSGVTQTPKHLITATGQRVTLRCSPRSGDLSVYWYQQSLDQGLQFLIQYYNGEERAKGNILERFSAQQFPDLHSELNLSSLELGDSALYFCASSTTDSSYEQYFGPGTRLTVT.

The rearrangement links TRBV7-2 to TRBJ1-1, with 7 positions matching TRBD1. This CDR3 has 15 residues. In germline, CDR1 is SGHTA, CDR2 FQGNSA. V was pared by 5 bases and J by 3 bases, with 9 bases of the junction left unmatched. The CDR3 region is CASSRNRGWDTEAFF. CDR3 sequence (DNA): TGTGCCAGCAGCCGGAACAGGGGATGGGACACTGAAGCTTTCTTT.

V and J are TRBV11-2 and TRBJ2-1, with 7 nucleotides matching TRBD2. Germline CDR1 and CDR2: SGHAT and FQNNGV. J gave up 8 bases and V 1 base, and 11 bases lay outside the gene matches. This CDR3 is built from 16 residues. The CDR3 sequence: CASSLARWSGIDEQFF. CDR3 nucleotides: TGTGCCAGCAGCTTAGCCCGATGGAGCGGGATTGATGAGCAGTTCTTC. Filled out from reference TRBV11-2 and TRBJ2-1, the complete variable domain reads EAGVAQSPRYKIIEKRQSVAFWCNPISGHATLYWYQQILGQGPKLLIQFQNNGVVDDSQLPKDRFSAERLKGVDSTLKIQPAKLEDSAVYLCASSLARWSGIDEQFFGPGTRLTVL.

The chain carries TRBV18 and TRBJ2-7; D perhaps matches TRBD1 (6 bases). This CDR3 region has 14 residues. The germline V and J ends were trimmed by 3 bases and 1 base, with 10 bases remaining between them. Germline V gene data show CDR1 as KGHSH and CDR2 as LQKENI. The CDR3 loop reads CASSPSGTSYEQYF. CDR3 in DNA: TGTGCCAGCTCACCCTCCGGGACATCCTACGAGCAGTACTTC.

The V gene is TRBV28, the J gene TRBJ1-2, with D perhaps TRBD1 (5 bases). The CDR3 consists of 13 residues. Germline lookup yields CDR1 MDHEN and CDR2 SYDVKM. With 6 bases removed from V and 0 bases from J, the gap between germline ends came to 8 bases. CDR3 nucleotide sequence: TGTGCCAGCAGACAGGACCCTAACTATGGCTACACCTTC. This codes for CASRQDPNYGYTF.

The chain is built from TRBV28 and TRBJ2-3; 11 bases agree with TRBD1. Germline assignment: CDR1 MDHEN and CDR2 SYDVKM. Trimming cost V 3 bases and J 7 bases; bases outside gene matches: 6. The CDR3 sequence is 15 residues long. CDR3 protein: CASSFHGQGAYTQYF. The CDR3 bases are TGTGCCAGCAGTTTTCATGGACAGGGGGCTTATACGCAGTATTTT.

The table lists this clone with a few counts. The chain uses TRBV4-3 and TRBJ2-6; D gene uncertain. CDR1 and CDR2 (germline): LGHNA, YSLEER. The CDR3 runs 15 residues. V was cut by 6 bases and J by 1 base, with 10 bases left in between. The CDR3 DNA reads TGCGCCAGCAGTAGACTTGTTTCTGGGGCCAACGTCCTGACTTTC. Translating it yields CASSRLVSGANVLTF.

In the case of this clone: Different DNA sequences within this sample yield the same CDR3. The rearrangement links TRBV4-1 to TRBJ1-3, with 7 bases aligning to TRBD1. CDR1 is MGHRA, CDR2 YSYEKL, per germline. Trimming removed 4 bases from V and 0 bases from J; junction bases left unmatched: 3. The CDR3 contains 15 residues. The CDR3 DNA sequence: TGCGCCAGCAGCCGAGGGGACAGCTCTGGAAACACCATATATTTT. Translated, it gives CASSRGDSSGNTIYF.

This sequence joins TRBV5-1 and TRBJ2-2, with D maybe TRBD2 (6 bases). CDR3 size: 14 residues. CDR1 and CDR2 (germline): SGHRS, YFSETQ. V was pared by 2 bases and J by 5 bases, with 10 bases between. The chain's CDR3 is CASSFGGWTGELFF. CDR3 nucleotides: TGCGCCAGCAGCTTCGGAGGGTGGACCGGGGAGCTGTTTTTT. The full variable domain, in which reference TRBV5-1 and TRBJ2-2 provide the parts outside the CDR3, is KAGVTQTPRYLIKTRGQQVTLSCSPISGHRSVSWYQQTPGQGLQFLFEYFSETQRNKGNFPGRFSGRQFSNSRSEMNVSTLELGDSALYLCASSFGGWTGELFFGEGSRLTVL.

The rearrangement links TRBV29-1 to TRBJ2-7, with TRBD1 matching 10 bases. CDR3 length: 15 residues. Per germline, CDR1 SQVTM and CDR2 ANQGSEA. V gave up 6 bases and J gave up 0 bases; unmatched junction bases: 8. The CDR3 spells CSVVIGQGDSYEQYF. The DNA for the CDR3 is TGCAGCGTGGTTATAGGACAGGGGGACTCCTACGAGCAGTACTTC.

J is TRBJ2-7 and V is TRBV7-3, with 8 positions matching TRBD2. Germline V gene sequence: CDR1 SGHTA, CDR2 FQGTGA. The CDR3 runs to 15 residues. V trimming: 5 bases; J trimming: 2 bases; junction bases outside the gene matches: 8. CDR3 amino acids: CASSQTERGPYEQYF. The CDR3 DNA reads TGTGCCAGCAGCCAAACAGAGCGGGGGCCCTACGAGCAGTACTTC.

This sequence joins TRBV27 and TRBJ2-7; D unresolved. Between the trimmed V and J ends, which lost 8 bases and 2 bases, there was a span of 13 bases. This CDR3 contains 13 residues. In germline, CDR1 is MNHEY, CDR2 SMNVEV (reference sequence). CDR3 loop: CASSIGRTYEQYF. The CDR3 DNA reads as TGTGCCAGCTCGATTGGCAGAACCTACGAGCAGTACTTC.

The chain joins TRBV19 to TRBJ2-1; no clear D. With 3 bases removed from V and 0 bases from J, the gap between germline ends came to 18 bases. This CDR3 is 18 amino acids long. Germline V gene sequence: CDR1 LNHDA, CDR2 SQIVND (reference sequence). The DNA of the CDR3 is TGTGCCAGTAGTATTGGCCTAGGTATTATAAGCTCCTACAATGAGCAGTTCTTC. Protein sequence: CASSIGLGIISSYNEQFF. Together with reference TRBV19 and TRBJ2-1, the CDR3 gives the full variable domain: DGGITQSPKYLFRKEGQNVTLSCEQNLNHDAMYWYRQDPGQGLRLIYYSQIVNDFQKGDIAEGYSVSREKKESFPLTVTSAQKNPTAFYLCASSIGLGIISSYNEQFFGPGTRLTVL.

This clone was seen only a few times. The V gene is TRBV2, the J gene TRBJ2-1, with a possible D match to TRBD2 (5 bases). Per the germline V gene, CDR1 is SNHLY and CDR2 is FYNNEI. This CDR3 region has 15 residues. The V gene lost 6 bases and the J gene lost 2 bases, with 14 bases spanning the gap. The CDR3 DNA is TGTGCCAGCAGGAGGGTAGAATCTGCCTACAATGAGCAGTTCTTC. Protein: CASRRVESAYNEQFF.

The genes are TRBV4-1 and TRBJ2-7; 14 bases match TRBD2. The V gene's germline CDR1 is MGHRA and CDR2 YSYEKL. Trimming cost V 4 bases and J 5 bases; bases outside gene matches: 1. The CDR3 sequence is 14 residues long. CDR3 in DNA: TGCGCCAGCAGCCCGGGACTAGCGGGAGACGAGCAGTACTTC. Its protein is CASSPGLAGDEQYF.

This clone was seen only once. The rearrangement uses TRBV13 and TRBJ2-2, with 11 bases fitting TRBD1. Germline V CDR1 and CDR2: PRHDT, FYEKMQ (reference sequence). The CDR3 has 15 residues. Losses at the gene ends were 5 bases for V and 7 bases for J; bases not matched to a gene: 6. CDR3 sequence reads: CASSPRTGGSGELFF. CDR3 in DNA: TGTGCCAGCAGCCCCAGGACAGGGGGCAGCGGGGAGCTGTTTTTT. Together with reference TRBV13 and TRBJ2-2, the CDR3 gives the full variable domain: AAGVIQSPRHLIKEKRETATLKCYPIPRHDTVYWYQQGPGQDPQFLISFYEKMQSDKGSIPDRFSAQQFSDYHSELNMSSLELGDSALYFCASSPRTGGSGELFFGEGSRLTVL.

The CDR3 here is CASIGTVYQPQHF. The CDR3 DNA reads TGTGCCAGCATCGGGACAGTATACCAGCCCCAGCATTTT. This sequence joins TRBV6-1 and TRBJ1-5; 7 nucleotides line up with TRBD1. There are 13 residues in the CDR3. The V and J ends lost 7 bases and 7 bases, in that order; junction bases with no gene match: 7. Looked up from germline, CDR1 is MNHNS and CDR2 is SASEGT.

The CDR3 region has the DNA TGTGCCACCAGCAGAGTAGGGACAGGGATTAATGAGCAGTTCTTC. This codes for CATSRVGTGINEQFF. The rearrangement uses TRBV15 and TRBJ2-1; 9 bases are a match to TRBD1. CDR1 is LNHNV and CDR2 is YYDKDF in the germline V gene (reference sequence). This CDR3 has 15 amino acids. The J segment lost 7 bases and the V segment lost 1 base, leaving 5 bases of the junction unmatched.

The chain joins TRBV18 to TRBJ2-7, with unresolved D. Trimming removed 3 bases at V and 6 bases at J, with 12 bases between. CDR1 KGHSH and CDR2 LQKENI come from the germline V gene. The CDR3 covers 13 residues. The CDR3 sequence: CASSPPSTGEQYF. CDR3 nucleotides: TGTGCCAGCTCACCCCCTTCTACCGGCGAGCAGTACTTC.

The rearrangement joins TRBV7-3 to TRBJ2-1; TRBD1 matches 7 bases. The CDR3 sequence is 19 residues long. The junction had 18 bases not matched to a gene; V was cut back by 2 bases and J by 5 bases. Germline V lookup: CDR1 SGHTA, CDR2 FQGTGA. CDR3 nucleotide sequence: TGTGCCAGCAGCTTATCCCCCGGAGAAACAGGGGATTTTAACAATGAGCAGTTCTTC. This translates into CASSLSPGETGDFNNEQFF.

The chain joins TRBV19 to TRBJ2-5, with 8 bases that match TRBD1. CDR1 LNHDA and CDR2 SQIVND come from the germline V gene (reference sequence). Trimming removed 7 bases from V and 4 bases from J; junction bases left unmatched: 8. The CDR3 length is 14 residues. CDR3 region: CASTQTGQGETQYF. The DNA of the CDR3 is TGTGCCAGTACCCAGACAGGACAGGGAGAGACCCAGTACTTC.

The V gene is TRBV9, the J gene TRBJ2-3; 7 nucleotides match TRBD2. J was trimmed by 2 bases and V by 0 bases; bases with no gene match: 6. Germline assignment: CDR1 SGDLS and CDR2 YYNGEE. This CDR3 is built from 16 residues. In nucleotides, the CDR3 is TGTGCCAGCAGCGTAGCCGACGGGAGGACCACAGATACGCAGTATTTT. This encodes CASSVADGRTTDTQYF.

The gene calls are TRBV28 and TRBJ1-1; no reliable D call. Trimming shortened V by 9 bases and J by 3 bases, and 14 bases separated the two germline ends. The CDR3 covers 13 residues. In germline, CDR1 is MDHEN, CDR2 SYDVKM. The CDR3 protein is CASSQVRDTEAFF. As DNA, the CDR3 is TGTGCCAGTTCCCAGGTGCGGGACACTGAAGCTTTCTTT.

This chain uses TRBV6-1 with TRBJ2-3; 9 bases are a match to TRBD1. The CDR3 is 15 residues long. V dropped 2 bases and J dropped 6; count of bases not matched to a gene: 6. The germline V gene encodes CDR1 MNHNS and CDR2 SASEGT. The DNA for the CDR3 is TGTGCCAGCAGTGAATACAGGACAGGGGTCGATACGCAGTATTTT. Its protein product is CASSEYRTGVDTQYF.